This is a list of T cell receptor beta chains from one sample in a study of blood T cells in healthy people across ages. Using its own MiXCR run on the 5' RACE reads, TCRdb lists one record per CDR3 protein. The sample lists 1.5 million to 2 million distinct CDR3 sequences; roughly 27% were seen once. The specimen sequenced was blood. These receptors originate from a young woman in good health. CDR3s include the opening cysteine and the closing phenylalanine or tryptophan. The D gene is left open where the match is weak. The size entry is marked missing in some rows and otherwise reads once, few, many or a size class.

DNA | CDR3 | V | D | size | J
TGCGCCAGCAGCTTGGATGGTTCGGCCTACGAGCAGTACTTC | CASSLDGSAYEQYF | TRBV5-1 | - | - | TRBJ2-7
TGTGCCACCAAATCCCCGGGTTACACTGAAGCTTTCTTT | CATKSPGYTEAFF | TRBV12-3/TRBV12-4 | - | - | TRBJ1-1
TGCAGTGCTAGGGCCCTAGCGGGAGTAGCGGGGGGGCAGTTCTTC | CSARALAGVAGGQFF | TRBV20-1 | TRBD2 | few | TRBJ2-1
TGTGCCAGCAGCTGGGGGGTCTCGAAGGACGAGCAGTACTTC | CASSWGVSKDEQYF | TRBV7-2 | - | many | TRBJ2-7
TGTGCCAGCGGAGATCAGTGGAATGAGCAGTTCTTC | CASGDQWNEQFF | TRBV12-3/TRBV12-4 | - | few | TRBJ2-1
TGTGCCATCAGTGAGAGGAACCTCGGGGAGGGGACCAAAAACATTCAGTACTTC | CAISERNLGEGTKNIQYF | TRBV10-3 | TRBD2 | many | TRBJ2-4
TGCAGCGTTTTGGGACAAACTAGCGGGGGGCGCAGTTACGAGCAGTACTTC | CSVLGQTSGGRSYEQYF | TRBV29-1 | TRBD2 | many | TRBJ2-7
TGCGCCAGCAGCTTGGGCTCTAGACCTTCTGGCGAGCAGTACTTC | CASSLGSRPSGEQYF | TRBV5-1 | - | - | TRBJ2-7
TGTGCCAGCAGTTATGGGGAGATCTATGGCTGCACCTTC | CASSYGEIYGCTF | TRBV7-2 | - | - | TRBJ1-2
TGCAGCGTTGCAGAGACTAACTATGGCTACACCTTC | CSVAETNYGYTF | TRBV29-1 | - | many | TRBJ1-2
TGTGCCAGCAGCTTAAACCGGAACAACAATGAGCAGTACTTC | CASSLNRNNNEQYF | TRBV7-2 | - | - | TRBJ2-7
TGCAGTGCTAGAGACGGGGGTAGCTCTGGGGCCAACGTCCTGACTTTC | CSARDGGSSGANVLTF | TRBV20-1 | - | many | TRBJ2-6
TGTGCCAGCAGCCAAGAGGTTTCGAGACCGGCAAACGAGCAGTTCTTC | CASSQEVSRPANEQFF | TRBV14 | - | - | TRBJ2-1